The 3 T cell receptor beta chains presented below share a single source sample, sequenced in a study of blood T cell repertoires in COVID-19 (dated by TCRdb to 2020 to 2022). The receptor library was made with the immunoSEQ multiplex PCR assay. Not all clones reach the TCRdb copy of this immuneACCESS table, which keeps in-frame sequences only. Checked studies attribute under half of the gap to unresolved V genes and leave the rest unexplained. This sample lists 130,000 to 150,000 clones; approximately 86% were detected once. Around 3.1% of the sample is in the top ten clones. Sequencing was done on a sample of peripheral blood. These receptors all stem from a woman between 40 and 50 years old with active or convalescent COVID-19.

The rearrangement uses TRBV4-1 and TRBJ2-2; the D gene is possibly TRBD1 (6 bases). V shed 0 bases and J shed 7 bases, with 21 bases lying between them. Germline V gene sequence: CDR1 MGHRA, CDR2 YSYEKL. CDR3 length: 18 residues. For the CDR3, the DNA is TGCGCCAGCAGCCAAGATAGACCCACAGGGAGCTCGGGCGGGGAGCTGTTTTTT. Translated, it gives CASSQDRPTGSSGGELFF.

The chain has TRBV9 and TRBJ1-3; TRBD1 matches at 9 bases. Germline V gives CDR1 SGDLS, CDR2 YYNGEE. J gave up 6 bases and V 0 bases, and 7 bases lay outside the gene matches. This CDR3 spans 16 amino acids. The CDR3 DNA sequence: TGTGCCAGCAGCGTAGCGAGGGACAGGGTTTCAAACACCATATATTTT. Translation gives CASSVARDRVSNTIYF.

The chain uses TRBV3-1 (or the pseudogene TRBV3-2) and TRBJ2-1; 16 bases align to TRBD2. With V trimmed by 4 bases and J by 7 bases, 1 base remained unmatched. The germline V gene encodes CDR1 LGHDT and CDR2 YNNKEL (reference sequence). The CDR3 totals 15 residues. The CDR3 spells CASSPGLAGGNEQFF. CDR3 in DNA: TGTGCCAGCAGCCCGGGACTAGCGGGAGGGAATGAGCAGTTCTTC.